This T cell receptor (beta chain) is drawn from a study of post-analysis software for immune sequencing data. Study context: Patients had relapsing-remitting, secondary progressive or progressive-relapsing multiple sclerosis; some lacked subtype. Broader study findings: Those with multiple sclerosis, the patient group, showed significantly lower normalized Chao1 diversity than controls. Comparison of patients with controls showed roughly five TRBV segments more frequent in patients, TRBV5-6, TRBV5-1 and TRBV20-1 among them.

Note on this clonotype: Its cognate antigen is unknown.

Germline loops: CDR1 DFQATT, CDR2 SNEGSKA (reference sequence). The CDR3 contains 17 residues. The J segment lost 4 bases and the V segment lost 6 bases, leaving 12 bases of the junction unmatched. Unique molecular identifiers were carried by the TCR beta cDNA libraries. A population of roughly 1 to 11 million T cells gave rise to approximately 530,000 cDNA molecules. TCRdb used MiXCR to reprocess the PCR reads, holding one entry per CDR3 protein. The sample consists of fewer than 850,000 distinct CDR3 sequences, just under 30% of them appearing once. The receptor was derived from a girl aged 10 to 17 with multiple sclerosis. The V gene is TRBV20-1, the J gene TRBJ2-6, with 10 bases that match TRBD2. The sequenced material came from blood. The CDR3 reads CSAPLSSGRSGANVLTF. The CDR3 coding sequence is TGCAGTGCGCCTCTGAGTAGCGGGAGGTCGGGGGCCAACGTCCTGACTTTC.